This entry lists 26 T cell receptor beta chains sequenced from one sample in a study of T cell changes during pregnancy in multiple sclerosis. Profiled with immunoSEQ multiplex PCR; TCRdb holds only in-frame clones, not every one. The sample has tens of thousands of clones, around 91% seen once. Sequencing used CD4+ T cells from peripheral blood mononuclear cells, obtained in the second trimester of pregnancy. Receptors were obtained from a female donor in good health, enrolled as a control in a pregnancy study.

The chain recombines TRBV11-3 with TRBJ2-1; D uncertain. Germline V gene sequence: CDR1 SGHNT, CDR2 YENEEA. The CDR3 length is 11 residues. Deletions cut 4 bases from V and 10 bases from J, with 8 bases between. Here the CDR3 DNA reads TGTGCCAGCAGCTCTAGTAGCGAGCAGTTCTTC. Protein sequence: CASSSSSEQFF.

V and J are TRBV7-3 and TRBJ2-6; 7 nucleotides line up with TRBD2. Losses at the gene ends were 4 bases for V and 1 base for J; bases not matched to a gene: 4. This CDR3 has 16 residues. Germline values: CDR1 SGHTA, CDR2 FQGTGA. CDR3 region: CASSSPGGSGANVLTF. CDR3 bases: TGTGCCAGCAGCTCCCCGGGGGGATCTGGGGCCAACGTCCTGACTTTC. The variable domain in full, with the rest retrieved from reference TRBV7-3 and TRBJ2-6, is GAGVSQTPSNKVTEKGKYVELRCDPISGHTALYWYRQSLGQGPEFLIYFQGTGAADDSGLPNDRFFAVRPEGSVSTLKIQRTERGDSAVYLCASSSPGGSGANVLTFGAGSRLTVL.

The chain couples TRBV7-2 to TRBJ2-1, with a weak D call TRBD1 (6 bases). Trimming removed 8 bases at V and 7 bases at J, with 18 bases between. The CDR3 totals 14 residues. Germline values: CDR1 SGHTA, CDR2 FQGNSA. Here the CDR3 DNA reads TGTGCCAGCCAAGATGGGGGCTCTCCTAATGAGCAGTTCTTC. Its protein is CASQDGGSPNEQFF.

The rearrangement uses TRBV4-3 and TRBJ2-3, with 10 bases fitting TRBD2. V was pared by 9 bases and J by 1 base, with 13 bases of the junction left unmatched. The CDR3 totals 17 residues. The germline gives CDR1 LGHNA, CDR2 YSLEER. The CDR3 loop reads CASSYHVLAGGTDTQYF. The CDR3 region has the DNA TGCGCCAGTTCCTATCACGTGCTAGCGGGGGGCACAGATACGCAGTATTTT.

The chain recombines TRBV10-3 with TRBJ2-3; 9 bases align to TRBD1. The CDR3 runs 18 residues. V was clipped by 6 bases and J by 0 bases; unmatched bases: 13. Germline CDR1 and CDR2: ENHRY and SYGVKD. The CDR3 spells CAIRAGTGRDSSTDTQYF. CDR3 bases: TGTGCCATCAGAGCCGGGACAGGGAGAGATTCTAGCACAGATACGCAGTATTTT.

The chain's CDR3 is CASSPRRQGASGYTF. CDR3 bases: TGTGCCAGCAGTCCACGAAGGCAGGGGGCTAGCGGCTACACCTTC. The V and J genes are TRBV2 and TRBJ1-2; 8 bases are shared with TRBD1. The V gene's germline CDR1 is SNHLY and CDR2 FYNNEI. The CDR3 contains 15 residues. V was clipped by 5 bases and J by 8 bases; unmatched bases: 13. Complete variable domain (other parts from reference TRBV2 and TRBJ1-2): EPEVTQTPSHQVTQMGQEVILRCVPISNHLYFYWYRQILGQKVEFLVSFYNNEISEKSEIFDDQFSVERPDGSNFTLKIRSTKLEDSAMYFCASSPRRQGASGYTFGSGTRLTVV.

This clone was counted between two and nine times. The chain is built from TRBV10-3 and TRBJ1-2; D uncertain. V dropped 4 bases and J dropped 6 bases, with 12 bases sitting between them. This CDR3 contains 13 residues. The germline CDR1 and CDR2 sequences are ENHRY and SYGVKD. The CDR3 DNA sequence: TGTGCCATCAGTGGACCGAGCGTGAATGGCTACACCTTC. Translating gives CAISGPSVNGYTF.

This sequence joins TRBV4-1 and TRBJ1-2, with TRBD1 identical over 7 bases. The V gene's germline CDR1 is MGHRA and CDR2 YSYEKL. V was pared by 3 bases and J by 1 base, with 5 bases of the junction left unmatched. The CDR3 has 15 amino acids. CDR3 sequence (DNA): TGCGCCAGCAGCCAGGCAGGGGGTTTTAACTATGGCTACACCTTC. This encodes CASSQAGGFNYGYTF.

The V and J genes are TRBV19 and TRBJ1-6; D uncertain. The CDR3 consists of 13 residues. The germline gives CDR1 LNHDA, CDR2 SQIVND (reference sequence). The V end lost 4 bases, the J end lost 5 bases, and 6 bases lay between the germline ends. CDR3 DNA sequence: TGTGCCAGTAGTACCCAGGATAATTCACCCCTCCACTTT. Translated: CASSTQDNSPLHF.

The genes are TRBV9 and TRBJ1-5, with TRBD1 as a possible D gene (6 bases). The CDR3 sequence is 15 residues long. Germline CDR1 reads SGDLS; CDR2 reads YYNGEE. The V end lost 0 bases, the J end lost 2 bases, and 9 bases lay between the germline ends. This CDR3 reads CASSVGQEGNQPQHF. DNA for the CDR3: TGTGCCAGCAGCGTAGGACAGGAGGGCAATCAGCCCCAGCATTTT.

This rearrangement joins TRBV7-3 to TRBJ1-1; D remains ambiguous. The CDR3 is made up of 14 amino acids. V lost 5 bases, J lost 3 bases, and 13 bases lay in between. Per germline, CDR1 SGHTA and CDR2 FQGTGA. CDR3 sequence (DNA): TGTGCCAGCAGCCGAAGAGGAGGCCACACTGAAGCTTTCTTT. Encoded protein: CASSRRGGHTEAFF.

The chain links TRBV19 to TRBJ1-2, with TRBD1 identical over 7 bases. The length of the CDR3 is 15 residues. CDR1 and CDR2 (germline): LNHDA, SQIVND (reference sequence). With V trimmed by 1 base and J by 6 bases, 8 bases remained unmatched. CDR3 in DNA: TGTGCCAGTAGTATAGGCGGGACAGTACCTGATGGCTACACCTTC. Translated: CASSIGGTVPDGYTF.

The V call is TRBV11-2, the J call TRBJ2-1, with a tentative D call TRBD2 (5 bases). This CDR3 contains 13 residues. Germline CDR1 SGHAT, CDR2 FQNNGV. The ends were cut back, 0 bases at V and 7 bases at J, with 7 bases in the middle. CDR3 DNA: TGTGCCAGCAGCTTAGATCGGAGGAATGAGCAGTTCTTC. This translates into CASSLDRRNEQFF.

As DNA, the CDR3 is TGCGCCAGCAGCCAAGATCGGTTCGGAGCGGGGGACTACAATGAGCAGTTCTTC. Its translation is CASSQDRFGAGDYNEQFF. V usage is TRBV4-3 and J usage is TRBJ2-1; 8 bases match TRBD2. With V trimmed by 0 bases and J by 3 bases, 10 bases remained unmatched. Germline CDR1 and CDR2: LGHNA and YSLEER. This CDR3 region has 18 residues.

A few counts support this clone. V is TRBV29-1 and J is TRBJ1-1; D not certain. The ends were cut back, 7 bases at V and 0 bases at J, with 12 bases in the middle. CDR3 length: 13 amino acids. Germline V gene data show CDR1 as SQVTM and CDR2 as ANQGSEA. CDR3 loop: CSDRGPMNTEAFF. In nucleotides, the CDR3 is TGCAGCGATCGTGGCCCGATGAACACTGAAGCTTTCTTT. The full variable domain, its missing parts supplied by reference TRBV29-1 and TRBJ1-1, is SAVISQKPSRDICQRGTSLTIQCQVDSQVTMMFWYRQQPGQSLTLIATANQGSEATYESGFVIDKFPISRPNLTFSTLTVSNMSPEDSSIYLCSDRGPMNTEAFFGQGTRLTVV.

The CDR3 reads CAWSVLRQGTGELFF. The CDR3 coding sequence is TGTGCCTGGAGTGTACTCCGACAGGGGACCGGGGAGCTGTTTTTT. This chain joins TRBV30 and TRBJ2-2, with 8 bases that match TRBD1. Germline lookup yields CDR1 GTSNPN and CDR2 SVGIG (reference sequence). The CDR3 loop spans 15 amino acids. V lost 0 bases and J lost 5; bases outside the gene matches: 5.

The chain links TRBV5-1 to TRBJ1-4, with D tentatively TRBD1 (5 bases). Per germline, CDR1 SGHRS and CDR2 YFSETQ. Trimming removed 2 bases at V and 8 bases at J, with 16 bases between. The CDR3 contains 15 residues. CDR3 nucleotides: TGCGCCAGCAGCTTTCAACAGGCGGCGGGGGAAAAACTGTTTTTT. This encodes CASSFQQAAGEKLFF.

The chain recombines TRBV7-9 with TRBJ1-3; D remains ambiguous. Trimming cost V 4 bases and J 0 bases, with 13 bases left between them. The CDR3 consists of 16 residues. Germline values: CDR1 SEHNR, CDR2 FQNEAQ (reference sequence). Written as DNA, the CDR3 is TGTGCCAGCAGCTCTCTCGACACGAGCTCTGGAAACACCATATATTTT. Encoded protein: CASSSLDTSSGNTIYF.

The V gene is TRBV11-2, the J gene TRBJ1-2, with 8 bases that match TRBD1. Losses at the gene ends were 5 bases for V and 2 bases for J; bases not matched to a gene: 1. Germline assignment: CDR1 SGHAT and CDR2 FQNNGV. CDR3 length equals 13 residues. For the CDR3, the DNA is TGTGCCAGCAGCCGGGACAGGAACTATGGCTACACCTTC. This translates into CASSRDRNYGYTF.

With respect to this clone: Relative to the germline gene, one junction end is altered; a read error may explain this. This chain connects TRBV2 to TRBJ1-2; tentatively, D is TRBD1 (6 bases). CDR1 is SNHLY and CDR2 is FYNNEI in the germline V gene. CDR3 length: 15 residues. The CDR3 reads CARGALRGRDYGYTF. CDR3 DNA sequence: TGTGCCAGGGGGGCGTTGCGGGGGAGGGACTATGGCTACACTTTC.

The chain recombines TRBV4-2 with TRBJ1-2; D remains ambiguous. Germline lookup yields CDR1 LGHNA and CDR2 YNFKEQ. Trimming took off 0 bases at V and 2 bases at J, with 10 bases between the two ends. This CDR3 has 15 amino acids. The CDR3 bases are TGTGCCAGCAGCCAAGAAGTCCAGACAAACTATGGCTACACCTTC. It codes for CASSQEVQTNYGYTF.

This clone came up once. The chain combines TRBV7-8 with TRBJ1-6; D gene unclear. The CDR3 contains 16 residues. CDR1 is SGHVS, CDR2 FQNEAQ, per germline. Trimming pared 2 bases from V and 8 bases from J, leaving 16 bases between. The CDR3 nucleotides are TGTGCCAGCAGCTTAACTCGGCAGGCGTACGATTCACCCCTCCACTTT. Translation gives CASSLTRQAYDSPLHF.

V is TRBV7-2 and J is TRBJ2-3, with 13 bases fitting TRBD2. Germline V gives CDR1 SGHTA, CDR2 FQGNSA. The CDR3 consists of 16 residues. The V and J ends lost 4 bases and 3 bases, in that order; junction bases with no gene match: 4. The CDR3 region is CASSSRLAGGTDTQYF. In DNA form, the CDR3 reads TGTGCCAGCAGCTCACGACTAGCGGGGGGAACAGATACGCAGTATTTT.

CDR3 DNA: TGTGCCAGCAGTGTATCAGCGGGGCTCACCGGGGAGCTGTTTTTT. This encodes CASSVSAGLTGELFF. This chain uses TRBV6-1 with TRBJ2-2, with TRBD2 matching 7 bases. Germline V lookup: CDR1 MNHNS, CDR2 SASEGT. The junction had 6 bases not matched to a gene; V was cut back by 4 bases and J by 4 bases. The CDR3 totals 15 residues.

This chain links TRBV2 with TRBJ2-3; D not certain. Trimming took 4 bases from V and 0 from J, leaving 8 bases between them. The CDR3 length is 14 residues. In germline, CDR1 is SNHLY, CDR2 FYNNEI. The CDR3 loop reads CASSVSISTDTQYF. The CDR3 region has the DNA TGTGCCAGCAGTGTGAGTATAAGCACAGATACGCAGTATTTT.

This clone was seen a few times. The genes are TRBV9 and TRBJ1-3; 9 bases agree with TRBD1. J lost 1 base, V lost 3 bases, and 8 bases had no gene match. The germline CDR1 and CDR2 sequences are SGDLS and YYNGEE. CDR3 size: 17 residues. The CDR3 here is CASSDLRTGASGNTIYF. The CDR3 DNA follows: TGTGCCAGCAGCGACCTACGGACAGGGGCATCTGGAAACACCATATATTTT.